This is a list of T cell receptor beta chains from one sample in a study of radiotherapy plus CTLA-4 blockade in lung cancer. Assay used: immunoSEQ multiplex PCR; TCRdb lists only in-frame clones, some missing. The data show 40,000 to 50,000 clones, about 70% seen once. This specimen consisted of peripheral blood, obtained from a patient treated with radiotherapy plus ipilimumab. Every receptor here comes from a human donor with non-small cell lung cancer who had stable disease on radiotherapy plus ipilimumab. Each CDR3 is given with its conserved first and last residue. The order of the fields is J gene, D gene, V gene, clone size, CDR3 DNA, CDR3 protein. A D gene is named only where the DNA matches it firmly. The size of a clone is reported for some rows only, either as once, few or many, or as a class for expanded clones.

j_gene: TRBJ2-1; d_gene: -; v_gene: TRBV7-2; abundance: -; CDR3nt: TGTGCCAGCAGCTTAGTCGTCCCCAATGAGCAGTTCTTC; CDR3aa: CASSLVVPNEQFF
j_gene: TRBJ2-7; d_gene: -; v_gene: TRBV11-3; abundance: -; CDR3nt: TGTGCCAGCAGCTTAGGCGGGATCGGGGACGAGCAGTACTTC; CDR3aa: CASSLGGIGDEQYF
j_gene: TRBJ2-5; d_gene: TRBD1; v_gene: TRBV7-8; abundance: -; CDR3nt: TGTGCCAGCAGCTCGGGACAGGGGGTCGGAGAGACCCAGTACTTC; CDR3aa: CASSSGQGVGETQYF
j_gene: TRBJ2-2; d_gene: TRBD1; v_gene: TRBV9; abundance: few; CDR3nt: TGTGCCAGCAGCGTCAGGGGGCTAGGGACCGGGGAGCTGTTTTTT; CDR3aa: CASSVRGLGTGELFF
j_gene: TRBJ1-4; d_gene: -; v_gene: TRBV4-2; abundance: -; CDR3nt: TGTGCCAGCAGCCAAGATTCCGGGACTAATGAAAAACTGTTTTTT; CDR3aa: CASSQDSGTNEKLFF
j_gene: TRBJ1-1; d_gene: -; v_gene: TRBV19; abundance: -; CDR3nt: TGTGCCAGTAGTAGGGGCCCCCCCGGGAACACTGAAGCTTTCTTT; CDR3aa: CASSRGPPGNTEAFF
j_gene: TRBJ1-4; d_gene: TRBD1; v_gene: TRBV5-1; abundance: -; CDR3nt: TGCGCCAGCAGCAGGGAGGCACAGGGGTATGATGAAAAACTGTTTTTT; CDR3aa: CASSREAQGYDEKLFF
j_gene: TRBJ2-7; d_gene: -; v_gene: TRBV2; abundance: few; CDR3nt: TGTGCCAGCAGGGACAGACAGGAACGGTACTTC; CDR3aa: CASRDRQERYF
j_gene: TRBJ2-2; d_gene: TRBD2; v_gene: TRBV7-3; abundance: -; CDR3nt: TGTGCCAGCAGCTCCGGGACTAAGAATGCCGGGGAGCTGTTTTTT; CDR3aa: CASSSGTKNAGELFF
j_gene: TRBJ1-1; d_gene: -; v_gene: TRBV6-6; abundance: -; CDR3nt: TGTGCCAGCAGTGACGGGACACCCAACACTGAAGCTTTCTTT; CDR3aa: CASSDGTPNTEAFF
j_gene: TRBJ1-1; d_gene: TRBD1; v_gene: TRBV19; abundance: many; CDR3nt: TGTGCCAGTAGTCGAACAGGGGTCACTGAAGCTTTCTTT; CDR3aa: CASSRTGVTEAFF
j_gene: TRBJ2-5; d_gene: -; v_gene: TRBV5-1; abundance: -; CDR3nt: TGCGCCAGCTCAGGAGGGGGGGCTTACCAAGAGACCCAGTACTTC; CDR3aa: CASSGGGAYQETQYF
j_gene: TRBJ1-2; d_gene: TRBD1; v_gene: TRBV5-4; abundance: -; CDR3nt: TGTGCCAGCAGCTCCGGGACAGGGATATTATGGCTAGGCACCTTC; CDR3aa: CASSSGTGILWLGTF
j_gene: TRBJ1-3; d_gene: -; v_gene: TRBV6-4; abundance: -; CDR3nt: TGTGCCAGCAGTGAAGGACAGTTTTACTCTGGAAACACCATATATTTT; CDR3aa: CASSEGQFYSGNTIYF
j_gene: TRBJ1-1; d_gene: TRBD1; v_gene: TRBV7-8; abundance: -; CDR3nt: TGTGCCAGCAGCCCCCCGGACAGGAGGGACACTGAAGCTTTCTTT; CDR3aa: CASSPPDRRDTEAFF
j_gene: TRBJ1-1; d_gene: TRBD1; v_gene: TRBV2; abundance: many; CDR3nt: TGTGCCAGCAAAATCAAACAGGGGCACAGGGTAATGAACACTGAAGCTTTCTTT; CDR3aa: CASKIKQGHRVMNTEAFF
j_gene: TRBJ2-3; d_gene: TRBD2; v_gene: TRBV7-2; abundance: -; CDR3nt: TGTGCCAGCAGCTCCACTAGCGGGGCAGTAGATACGCAGTATTTT; CDR3aa: CASSSTSGAVDTQYF
j_gene: TRBJ1-6; d_gene: -; v_gene: TRBV30; abundance: -; CDR3nt: TGTGCCTGGACTGTACAGTCTGGGGGGGGGTCACCCCTCCACTTT; CDR3aa: CAWTVQSGGGSPLHF
j_gene: TRBJ2-1; d_gene: TRBD2; v_gene: TRBV5-6; abundance: -; CDR3nt: TGTGCCAGCAGCTCGCTAGGACTAGCGGGGATGTACAATGAGCAGTTCTTC; CDR3aa: CASSSLGLAGMYNEQFF
j_gene: TRBJ2-7; d_gene: -; v_gene: TRBV7-2; abundance: -; CDR3nt: TGTGCCAGCAGCCTCCGGACAGCCGGCTACGAGCAGTACTTC; CDR3aa: CASSLRTAGYEQYF
j_gene: TRBJ2-7; d_gene: TRBD1; v_gene: TRBV5-4; abundance: -; CDR3nt: TGTGCCAGCAGCCCGGGACAGAGCTACGAGCAGTACTTC; CDR3aa: CASSPGQSYEQYF
j_gene: TRBJ1-2; d_gene: -; v_gene: TRBV5-1; abundance: -; CDR3nt: TGCGCCAGCAGCCCCGGCACAGGCCGGAGCTATGGCTACACCTTC; CDR3aa: CASSPGTGRSYGYTF
j_gene: TRBJ2-6; d_gene: -; v_gene: TRBV5-1; abundance: -; CDR3nt: TGCGCCAGCAGCTTTGGGGCAGCCAGCTTCTCTGGGGCCAACGTCCTGACTTTC; CDR3aa: CASSFGAASFSGANVLTF
j_gene: TRBJ2-7; d_gene: TRBD1; v_gene: TRBV7-2; abundance: -; CDR3nt: TGTGCCAGCACCGGGACAGGGGCTTCCTACGAGCAGTACTTC; CDR3aa: CASTGTGASYEQYF
j_gene: TRBJ2-5; d_gene: -; v_gene: TRBV9; abundance: -; CDR3nt: TGTGCCAGCAGCGCCCCTATACTAACTTTAGGTGGCGTAGAGACCCAGTACTTC; CDR3aa: CASSAPILTLGGVETQYF
j_gene: TRBJ2-1; d_gene: TRBD1; v_gene: TRBV7-2; abundance: -; CDR3nt: TGTGCCAGCAGGAAACAGGGGCATGAGCAGTTCTTC; CDR3aa: CASRKQGHEQFF
j_gene: TRBJ1-1; d_gene: -; v_gene: TRBV6-6; abundance: -; CDR3nt: TGTGCCAGCAGCGTCAGGGTGAACACTGAAGCTTTCTTT; CDR3aa: CASSVRVNTEAFF
j_gene: TRBJ2-5; d_gene: TRBD1; v_gene: TRBV10-3; abundance: once; CDR3nt: TGTGCCATCAGCGACAGGGTTGCGAAGACCCAGTACTTC; CDR3aa: CAISDRVAKTQYF
j_gene: TRBJ2-5; d_gene: -; v_gene: TRBV27; abundance: -; CDR3nt: TGTGCCAGCAGTTTAGGGCAGGGTCGATTCGAGACCCAGTACTTC; CDR3aa: CASSLGQGRFETQYF
j_gene: TRBJ1-1; d_gene: TRBD1; v_gene: TRBV15; abundance: -; CDR3nt: TGTGCCACCAGCAGAGATGATGGGACAGGGAACACTGAAGCTTTCTTT; CDR3aa: CATSRDDGTGNTEAFF
j_gene: TRBJ1-5; d_gene: -; v_gene: TRBV19; abundance: few; CDR3nt: TGTGCCAGTAGTACCCTCAACGACTATAGCAATCAGCCCCAGCATTTT; CDR3aa: CASSTLNDYSNQPQHF
j_gene: TRBJ2-2; d_gene: TRBD1; v_gene: TRBV7-2; abundance: -; CDR3nt: TGTGCCAGCAGCCGACAGGGTTCTTTCGGGGAGCTGTTTTTT; CDR3aa: CASSRQGSFGELFF